These 5 T cell receptor beta chains were all obtained from the same sample, sequenced in a study of beta chain features in type 1 diabetes. Expressed TCRB transcripts were sequenced, since all the RNA that had been isolated was reverse transcribed. Generated by immunoSEQ multiplex PCR, the TCRdb table keeps only in-frame clones and is missing some. The sample consists of a few hundred thousand clones, roughly an eighth of them appearing once. The study's findings and limits: Shortening that was moderate but significant affected the TCRB CDR3s of Type 1 diabetes patients in all four CD4+ subsets.

No cognate antigen is known for these TCRs. The sample taken for sequencing was naive CD4+ T cells from blood. The source is a woman under 30 with type 1 diabetes.

V gene TRBV7-9 combines with J gene TRBJ1-2, with 7 bases matching TRBD1. This CDR3 is 15 amino acids long. Germline-derived CDR1 and CDR2 are SEHNR and FQNEAQ (reference sequence). J was trimmed by 0 bases and V by 4 bases; bases with no gene match: 5. The CDR3 protein is CASSSTGTANYGYTF. In DNA, the CDR3 is TGTGCCAGCAGCTCGACAGGGACGGCTAACTATGGCTACACCTTC.

This clone was counted between two and nine times. The gene calls are TRBV5-4 and TRBJ2-2, with 7 bases that match TRBD1. The germline gives CDR1 SGHNT, CDR2 YYREEE (reference sequence). V was pared by 3 bases and J by 7 bases, with 15 bases of the junction left unmatched. The CDR3 loop spans 17 amino acids. The CDR3 DNA sequence: TGTGCCAGCAGCTGGGGGCGACAGGGAGTGCCGGTCGGGGAGCTGTTTTTT. Its translation is CASSWGRQGVPVGELFF.

V gene TRBV9 combines with J gene TRBJ2-7; a possible D gene is TRBD1 (6 bases). CDR1 is SGDLS and CDR2 is YYNGEE in the germline V gene. Trimming pared 2 bases from V and 2 bases from J, leaving 11 bases between. The CDR3 has 14 residues. DNA for the CDR3: TGTGCCAGCAGCGTCTCCCCAGGGGCCTACGAGCAGTACTTC. It is translated as CASSVSPGAYEQYF.

This chain uses TRBV7-2 with TRBJ2-1; D possibly corresponds to TRBD1 (6 bases). Trimming left V 3 bases short and J 6 bases short, with 6 bases between. This CDR3 contains 12 residues. Per the germline V gene, CDR1 is SGHTA and CDR2 is FQGNSA. CDR3 region: CASSLGANEQFF. The DNA for the CDR3 is TGTGCCAGCAGCTTGGGGGCCAATGAGCAGTTCTTC.

The chain uses TRBV7-2 and TRBJ2-5, with TRBD2 identical over 9 bases. Losses at the gene ends were 4 bases for V and 0 bases for J; bases not matched to a gene: 3. The CDR3 contains 15 residues. Germline CDR1 reads SGHTA; CDR2 reads FQGNSA. For the CDR3, the DNA is TGTGCCAGCAGCTCTAGCGGGGTCGACCAAGAGACCCAGTACTTC. Amino acids: CASSSSGVDQETQYF.